The clone carrying this T cell receptor (beta chain) was found a few times. Combining iRepertoire HTBI primers with Arm-PCR of CDR3 regions, the authors built TCR beta libraries. TCRdb reprocessed the multiplex PCR reads with MiXCR, giving one entry per CDR3 protein. This table has 200,000 to 250,000 distinct CDR3 sequences, roughly a fifth appearing once. Time point noted: newly diagnosed GD, antithyroid drugs for less than 3 months. From RNA extracted from PBMCs, the TCR library was made. The CDR3 runs 13 residues. Germline V lookup: CDR1 LNHDA, CDR2 SQIVND (reference sequence). Trimming took 3 bases from V and 9 from J, leaving 15 bases between them. This specimen comes from a study of regulatory T cells in long-lasting Graves disease.

The source material was peripheral blood mononuclear cells (PBMCs), sampled at new diagnosis, from a patient treated with antithyroid drugs. The chain employs TRBV19 and TRBJ2-7; TRBD2 might be the D (5 bases). The clonotype originates from a female donor with Graves disease. The CDR3 coding sequence is TGTGCCAGTAGTATCAGTAGCGATTCTTGGCAGTACTTC. Translated: CASSISSDSWQYF.